This TCR beta chain was retrieved from a study of T cell changes during pregnancy in multiple sclerosis. Only in-frame clones appear in the TCRdb table, and some are missing; sequencing was by immunoSEQ multiplex PCR. The sample holds around 83,000 clones, around 90% seen once. Germline V gene sequence: CDR1 MDHEN, CDR2 SYDVKM. The CDR3 runs to 15 residues. Trimming left V 4 bases short and J 4 bases short, with 11 bases between. The clonotype was recovered from a female donor with multiple sclerosis, enrolled in a pregnancy study. The chain carries TRBV28 and TRBJ1-6; D unresolved. The sample here was CD4+ T cells from peripheral blood mononuclear cells, taken in the second trimester of pregnancy. The CDR3 loop is CASSSAPYYNSPLHF. CDR3 DNA sequence: TGTGCCAGCAGTTCCGCCCCCTATTATAATTCACCCCTCCACTTT.